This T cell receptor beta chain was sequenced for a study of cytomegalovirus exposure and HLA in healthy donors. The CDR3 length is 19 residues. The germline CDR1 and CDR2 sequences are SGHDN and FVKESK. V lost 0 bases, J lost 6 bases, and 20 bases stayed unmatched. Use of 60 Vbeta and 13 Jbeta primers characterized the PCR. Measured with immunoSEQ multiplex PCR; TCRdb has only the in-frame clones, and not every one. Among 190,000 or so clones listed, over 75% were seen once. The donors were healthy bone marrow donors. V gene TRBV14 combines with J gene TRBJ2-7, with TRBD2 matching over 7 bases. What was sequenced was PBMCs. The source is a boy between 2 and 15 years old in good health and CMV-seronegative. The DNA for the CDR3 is TGTGCCAGCAGCCAAGAATGGTCTCCCCAGGGAGGGCCCCGGGGCGAGCAGTACTTC. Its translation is CASSQEWSPQGGPRGEQYF.